This T cell receptor (beta chain) stems from a study of T-cell memory formation after mild COVID-19 (dated by TCRdb to the early 2020s). A note on the overall study: TCR sequence clusters from the two donors were largely donor specific. Two young, previously healthy adult volunteers made up the cohort, one male and one female. In two donors, T-cell clones that expanded and contracted after mild COVID-19 were followed by sequencing TCRalpha and TCRbeta repertoires longitudinally. The paper's findings and limits, for the study overall: Only two mild cases were covered by the study, and larger cohorts that include severe cases with pre-infection samples were considered necessary. From day 15 to 85, contracting clones showed balanced CD4/CD8 phenotypes, whereas a second wave of clones that expanded from day 15 to 37 leaned towards CD4+. SARS-CoV-2 specificity of the second-wave clones peaking on day 37 was not confirmed. Some responding clones were detected in pre-infection memory, suggesting pre-existing cross-reactive memory T cells joined the SARS-CoV-2 response. Contracting CD4+ clones were located mainly in the CM and EM memory subsets, whereas CD8+ clones were found to be enriched in EMRA.

The sample holds a few counts of this clonotype. No antigen is known for it. Per-base qualities were not stored, and no clone one base away is much larger. Ficoll-Paque density gradient centrifugation was the method used to isolate PBMCs. Sequencing used an Illumina NovaSeq 6000. TCRalpha and TCRbeta cDNA libraries were built by 5'RACE with constant-segment primers, adding sample barcodes and unique molecular identifiers. Trizol reagent was used to extract RNA from every sample. Library amplification was performed in two PCR steps, and a second sample barcode and Illumina TruSeq adapters were introduced in the second step. Sequencing of the libraries was done on an Illumina NovaSeq, producing 2 x 150 bp paired-end reads. The paper's processing steps were these. Reads were demultiplexed and collapsed into UMI-guided consensus sequences with migec v1.2.7. With mixcr v2.1.11, UMI consensuses were aligned to TRA and TRB V and J templates and assembled into clonotypes. A clonotype was counted as expanded or contracted only if both edgeR and NoisET called the change significant, with noise models trained on biological replicates. For edgeR calls, the thresholds were a false discovery rate-adjusted p below 0.01 and a log2 fold-change of 1. As an exploratory analysis of dynamics, max-normalized trajectories of the 1000 most abundant clonotypes were examined with PCA combined with hierarchical clustering. Separately sequenced CD4+ and CD8+ repertoires were used to assign the CD4 or CD8 phenotype of responding clones. TCRdb applied fastp at Q25 and MiXCR to the public reads, then kept only in-frame beta chains. Under each unique CDR3 protein, matching rows form one entry showing the most common genes and DNA. The V and J calls and clone size come from TCRdb's table, not from the authors' own analysis. The sample table contains about 400,000 distinct CDR3 sequences; only one count was recorded for about 16% of them. The top ten constitute 20% to 25% of the sample.

The clonotype was recovered from a man younger than 35 who had mild COVID-19 (a few samples of this study predate the infection). The sample titles of this study are shuffled in the database, so cell type and time point are left out; the donor was told from shared clones. The specimen sequenced was PBMCs or a T cell subset sorted from them (not recorded which).

This receptor has the CDR3 CASSFPSSGRSTDTQYF. The DNA sequence is given as TGTGCCAGCAGCTTCCCAAGTAGCGGACGCAGCACAGATACGCAGTATTTT. The rearrangement joined TRBV7-3 to TRBJ2-3, and TRBD2 may be the D gene, going by 6 matching bases. The CDR3 runs 17 residues from the cysteine to the phenylalanine. Only CDR3 DNA is held: 51 bases, read in frame from base 1. Between the V and J ends, shortened by 3 bases and 0 bases respectively, the junction contains 16 bases. According to the germline V gene, CDR1 reads SGHTA and CDR2 reads FQGTGA. The CDR3 plus the reference TRBV7-3 and TRBJ2-3 genes for the other parts give the full variable domain: GAGVSQTPSNKVTEKGKYVELRCDPISGHTALYWYRQSLGQGPEFLIYFQGTGAADDSGLPNDRFFAVRPEGSVSTLKIQRTERGDSAVYLCASSFPSSGRSTDTQYFGPGTRLTVL.